One sample yielded the 17 T cell receptor beta chains listed below, sequenced in a study of shared clonotypes between healthy human individuals. As defined, naive CD8 cells were CD45RO-negative and positively selected for CCR7, with terminally differentiated effector memory CD45RA+ cells excluded. Sequencing was performed with immunoSEQ multiplex PCR; in TCRdb, only in-frame clones are kept and a portion is missing. The sample contains 560,000 or so clones, around 96% of which appear only once. The material sequenced was naive CD8+ T cells sorted from blood. The receptors here all came from a woman under 40 in good health.

The rearrangement uses TRBV5-8 and TRBJ2-5; D remains unclear. Trimming removed 4 bases from V and 3 bases from J, with 10 bases in between. The CDR3 is 13 residues long. Germline V lookup: CDR1 SGHTS, CDR2 YDEGEE. This CDR3 is CASSHQSEETQYF. In DNA, the CDR3 is TGTGCCAGCAGCCATCAATCCGAAGAGACCCAGTACTTC.

J is TRBJ2-1 and V is TRBV27; possibly TRBD2 for D (6 bases). The CDR3 is 12 amino acids. Germline CDR1 MNHEY, CDR2 SMNVEV (reference sequence). Trimming removed 6 bases at V and 3 bases at J, with 6 bases between. CDR3 DNA: TGTGCCAGCAGGGACTACTACAATGAGCAGTTCTTC. This codes for CASRDYYNEQFF.

The rearrangement joins TRBV9 to TRBJ2-1; 8 bases are a match to TRBD1. This CDR3 spans 14 amino acids. CDR1 SGDLS and CDR2 YYNGEE come from the germline V gene. After removal of 4 bases from V and 6 bases from J, the junction contained 6 bases not matched to a gene. CDR3 region: CASSNQGASNEQFF. In DNA form, the CDR3 reads TGTGCCAGCAGCAATCAGGGGGCGAGCAATGAGCAGTTCTTC. The full variable domain, completed using reference TRBV9 and TRBJ2-1, is DSGVTQTPKHLITATGQRVTLRCSPRSGDLSVYWYQQSLDQGLQFLIQYYNGEERAKGNILERFSAQQFPDLHSELNLSSLELGDSALYFCASSNQGASNEQFFGPGTRLTVL.

The CDR3 sequence: CASNLGQSTDTQYF. For the CDR3, the DNA is TGCGCCAGCAATTTAGGACAGAGCACAGATACGCAGTATTTT. The genes are TRBV5-1 and TRBJ2-3, with D perhaps TRBD1 (6 bases). This CDR3 contains 14 residues. V lost 6 bases to trimming and J lost 0 bases, with 11 bases between them. Per germline, CDR1 SGHRS and CDR2 YFSETQ. Complete variable domain (other parts from reference TRBV5-1 and TRBJ2-3): KAGVTQTPRYLIKTRGQQVTLSCSPISGHRSVSWYQQTPGQGLQFLFEYFSETQRNKGNFPGRFSGRQFSNSRSEMNVSTLELGDSALYLCASNLGQSTDTQYFGPGTRLTVL.

This clone was found once. The rearrangement uses TRBV6-1 and TRBJ2-5; no reliable D call. This CDR3 has 12 amino acids. V lost 8 bases, J lost 3 bases, and 10 bases lay in between. CDR1 and CDR2 from the germline V gene are MNHNS and SASEGT. This CDR3 reads CASPPCKETQYF. The CDR3 DNA follows: TGTGCCAGCCCCCCATGCAAAGAGACCCAGTACTTC.

The chain carries TRBV19 and TRBJ2-3, with 10 bases that match TRBD1. The CDR3 is made up of 17 amino acids. Germline V CDR1 and CDR2: LNHDA, SQIVND (reference sequence). The V gene end was trimmed by 3 bases and the J gene end by 4 bases; junction bases not matched to a gene: 10. CDR3 sequence: CASSIGTGEIVADTQYF. The CDR3 nucleotides read TGTGCCAGTAGTATCGGGACAGGGGAGATTGTTGCAGATACGCAGTATTTT.

The V and J genes are TRBV7-8 and TRBJ1-5; D might be TRBD1 (6 bases). The ends were cut back, 2 bases at V and 4 bases at J, with 12 bases in the middle. This CDR3 is 15 amino acids long. Per the germline V gene, CDR1 is SGHVS and CDR2 is FQNEAQ. CDR3 region: CASSLKGDWNQPQHF. The DNA of the CDR3 is TGTGCCAGCAGCTTAAAGGGGGATTGGAATCAGCCCCAGCATTTT. The whole variable domain, remainder taken from reference TRBV7-8 and TRBJ1-5, is GAGVSQSPRYKVAKRGQDVALRCDPISGHVSLFWYQQALGQGPEFLTYFQNEAQLDKSGLPSDRFFAERPEGSVSTLKIQRTQQEDSAVYLCASSLKGDWNQPQHFGDGTRLSIL.

The V gene is TRBV28, the J gene TRBJ1-5; D perhaps matches TRBD1 (6 bases). Germline V CDR1 and CDR2: MDHEN, SYDVKM. There are 15 residues in the CDR3. Trimming took 2 bases from V and 5 from J, leaving 13 bases between them. CDR3 coding DNA: TGTGCCAGCAGTTTACCAGGGGAGGCCTATCAGCCCCAGCATTTT. As protein: CASSLPGEAYQPQHF.

CDR3 residues: CASVLGTSGYNEQFF. The CDR3 DNA follows: TGTGCTAGTGTCCTCGGGACTAGCGGATACAATGAGCAGTTCTTC. The chain is built from TRBV12-5 and TRBJ2-1; TRBD2 agrees at 11 bases. The germline V gene encodes CDR1 LGHNT and CDR2 FRNRAP. The CDR3 spans 15 residues. V was clipped by 7 bases and J by 4 bases; unmatched bases: 6.

This clone has a single count. The genes are TRBV2 and TRBJ1-1; D not resolved. The CDR3 contains 17 residues. V was cut by 3 bases and J by 0 bases, with 17 bases left in between. Germline V CDR1 and CDR2: SNHLY, FYNNEI. The chain's CDR3 is CASSETMGVYMNTEAFF. Written as DNA, the CDR3 is TGTGCCAGCAGTGAGACGATGGGAGTTTACATGAACACTGAAGCTTTCTTT.

This chain links TRBV21-1 with TRBJ2-7. TRBV21-1 is noted as a pseudogene. This CDR3 has 13 amino acids. In nucleotides, the CDR3 is TGTGCCAGCAGCAAAGTAAACCGCTTCGAGCAGTACTTC. Protein sequence: CASSKVNRFEQYF.

This clone was observed a single time. The chain recombines TRBV7-9 with TRBJ1-1; 9 bases align to TRBD1. Germline trimming cut 1 base from V and 1 base from J; bases unmatched to any gene: 10. This CDR3 is 18 amino acids long. The germline gives CDR1 SEHNR, CDR2 FQNEAQ (reference sequence). The CDR3 here is CASSLGSGTGRGNTEAFF. CDR3 DNA: TGTGCCAGCAGCTTAGGGTCAGGGACAGGGAGGGGGAACACTGAAGCTTTCTTT.

About this clone itself: Other nucleotide sequences from this sample produce the same CDR3. The V gene is TRBV6-5, the J gene TRBJ2-7; possibly TRBD2 for D (6 bases). Trimming stripped 0 bases from V and 4 bases from J, with 7 bases between. From germline, CDR1 is MNHEY and CDR2 SVGAGI. The CDR3 consists of 13 residues. CDR3 nucleotide sequence: TGTGCCAGCAGTTACTCGGAGGGGTACGAGCAGTACTTC. As protein: CASSYSEGYEQYF.

This rearrangement joins TRBV7-7 to TRBJ1-1; no reliable D call. CDR3 size: 13 residues. Between the trimmed V and J ends, which lost 4 bases and 6 bases, there was a span of 12 bases. Germline V gene data show CDR1 as SSHAT and CDR2 as FNYEAQ (reference sequence). The CDR3 sequence: CASSSSWGAEAFF. The CDR3, as DNA: TGTGCCAGCAGCTCAAGCTGGGGTGCTGAAGCTTTCTTT.

The V gene is TRBV25-1, the J gene TRBJ2-1; D gene unclear. Germline CDR1 is MGHDK and CDR2 is SYGVNS. CDR3 length: 14 residues. V was trimmed by 5 bases and J by 4 bases, leaving 12 bases between them. The CDR3 spells CASSLGSAYNEQFF. The DNA of the CDR3 is TGTGCCAGCAGTTTGGGAAGCGCTTACAATGAGCAGTTCTTC.

This clone has a single count. The chain uses TRBV6-1 and TRBJ2-1; weak D call: TRBD2 (5 bases). The CDR3 consists of 15 residues. The V gene lost 10 bases and the J gene lost 2 bases, with 18 bases spanning the gap. Germline CDR1 is MNHNS and CDR2 is SASEGT. The CDR3 DNA reads TGTGCCACTCTCGGTGGTCGGGGAACCTACAATGAGCAGTTCTTC. This gives the protein CATLGGRGTYNEQFF.

The V and J genes are TRBV5-6 and TRBJ1-2, with D possibly TRBD1 on 6 matching bases. V dropped 5 bases and J dropped 8 bases, with 19 bases sitting between them. The CDR3 sequence is 14 residues long. Germline V CDR1 and CDR2: SGHDT, YYEEEE. DNA for the CDR3: TGTGCCAGCAGACAACAGGGAAGGGCCTCCGGCTACACCTTC. It encodes CASRQQGRASGYTF.